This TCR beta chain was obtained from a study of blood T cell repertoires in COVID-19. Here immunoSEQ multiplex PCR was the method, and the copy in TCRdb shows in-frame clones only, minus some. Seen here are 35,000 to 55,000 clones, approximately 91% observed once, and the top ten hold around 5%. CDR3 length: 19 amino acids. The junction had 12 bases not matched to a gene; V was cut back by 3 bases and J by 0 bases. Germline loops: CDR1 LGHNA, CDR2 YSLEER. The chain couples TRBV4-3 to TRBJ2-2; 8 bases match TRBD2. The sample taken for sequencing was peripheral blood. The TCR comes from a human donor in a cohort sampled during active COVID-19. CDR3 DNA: TGCGCCAGCAGCCATGCCCCTTTTGGTAGCGGGACGAACACCGGGGAGCTGTTTTTT. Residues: CASSHAPFGSGTNTGELFF.